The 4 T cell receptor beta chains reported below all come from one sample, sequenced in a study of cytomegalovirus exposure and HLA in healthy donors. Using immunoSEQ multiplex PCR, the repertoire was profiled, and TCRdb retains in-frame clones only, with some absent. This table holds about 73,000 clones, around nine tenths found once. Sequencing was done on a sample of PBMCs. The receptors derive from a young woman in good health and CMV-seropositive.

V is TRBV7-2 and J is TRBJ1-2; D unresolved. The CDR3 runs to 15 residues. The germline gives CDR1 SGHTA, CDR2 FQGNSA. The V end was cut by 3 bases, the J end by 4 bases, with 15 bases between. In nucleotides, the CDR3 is TGTGCCAGCAGCTTTGCGGGTAATCGGGCCTATGGCTACACCTTC. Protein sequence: CASSFAGNRAYGYTF.

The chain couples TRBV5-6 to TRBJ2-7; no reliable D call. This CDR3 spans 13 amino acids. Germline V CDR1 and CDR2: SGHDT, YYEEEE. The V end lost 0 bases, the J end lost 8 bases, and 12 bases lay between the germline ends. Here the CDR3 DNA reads TGTGCCAGCAGCTTGGGGGCCTCCATCCAGCAGTACTTC. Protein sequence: CASSLGASIQQYF.

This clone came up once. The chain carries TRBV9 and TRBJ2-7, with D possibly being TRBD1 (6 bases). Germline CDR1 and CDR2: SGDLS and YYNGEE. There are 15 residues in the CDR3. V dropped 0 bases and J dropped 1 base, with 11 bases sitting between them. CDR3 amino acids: CASSVGQGQSYEQYF. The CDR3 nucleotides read TGTGCCAGCAGCGTAGGTCAGGGGCAGTCCTACGAGCAGTACTTC.

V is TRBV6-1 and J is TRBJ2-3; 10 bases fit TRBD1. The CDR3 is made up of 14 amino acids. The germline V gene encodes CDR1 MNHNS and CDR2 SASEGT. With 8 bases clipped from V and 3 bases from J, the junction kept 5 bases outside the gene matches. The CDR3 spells CASQGQGVTDTQYF. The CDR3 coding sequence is TGTGCCAGCCAAGGACAGGGGGTAACAGATACGCAGTATTTT.